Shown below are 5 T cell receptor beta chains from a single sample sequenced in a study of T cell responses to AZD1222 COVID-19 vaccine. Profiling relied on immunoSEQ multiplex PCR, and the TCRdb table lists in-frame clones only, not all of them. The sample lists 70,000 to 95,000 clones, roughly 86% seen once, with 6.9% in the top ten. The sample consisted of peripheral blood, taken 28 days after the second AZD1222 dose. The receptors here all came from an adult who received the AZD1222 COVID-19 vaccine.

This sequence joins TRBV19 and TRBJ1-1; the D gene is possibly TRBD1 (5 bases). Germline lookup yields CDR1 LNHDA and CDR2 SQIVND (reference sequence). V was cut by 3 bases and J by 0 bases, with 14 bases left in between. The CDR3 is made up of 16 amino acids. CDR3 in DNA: TGTGCCAGTAGTATCCCGGGACGGGCTGTGAACACTGAAGCTTTCTTT. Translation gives CASSIPGRAVNTEAFF.

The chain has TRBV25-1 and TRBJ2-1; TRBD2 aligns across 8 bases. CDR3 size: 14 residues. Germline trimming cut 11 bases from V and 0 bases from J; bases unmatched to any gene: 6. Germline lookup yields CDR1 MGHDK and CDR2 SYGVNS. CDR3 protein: CAAGGGSSYNEQFF. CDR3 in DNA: TGTGCCGCGGGAGGAGGGAGCTCCTACAATGAGCAGTTCTTC. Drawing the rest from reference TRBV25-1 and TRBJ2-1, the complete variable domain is EADIYQTPRYLVIGTGKKITLECSQTMGHDKMYWYQQDPGMELHLIHYSYGVNSTEKGDLSSESTVSRIRTEHFPLTLESARPSHTSQYLCAAGGGSSYNEQFFGPGTRLTVL.

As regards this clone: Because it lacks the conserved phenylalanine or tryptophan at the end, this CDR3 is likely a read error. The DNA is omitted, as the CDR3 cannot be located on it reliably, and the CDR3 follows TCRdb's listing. The CDR3 reads CTSSRRLGQGV. The chain is built from TRBV1 and TRBJ2-3; TRBD1 is the table's D call, not checked against the DNA. TRBV1 has pseudogene status. The CDR3 length is 11 residues, termini included.

The CDR3 is CSARTGQGYTF. The CDR3 DNA is TGCAGTGCTCGGACAGGTCAGGGCTACACCTTC. The chain couples TRBV20-1 to TRBJ1-2, with TRBD1 matching 7 bases. Trimming at V came to 5 bases and at J to 8 bases, leaving 5 bases not matched to a gene. CDR1 DFQATT and CDR2 SNEGSKA come from the germline V gene (reference sequence). This CDR3 region has 11 residues.

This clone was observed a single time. The chain's CDR3 is CASSESPEGNEQFF. CDR3 nucleotides: TGCGCCAGCAGTGAATCCCCCGAAGGCAATGAGCAGTTCTTC. V is TRBV10-1 and J is TRBJ2-1, with D unresolved. Germline V CDR1 and CDR2: WNHNN, SYGVQD (reference sequence). With 3 bases removed from V and 6 bases from J, the gap between germline ends came to 12 bases. This CDR3 region has 14 residues.